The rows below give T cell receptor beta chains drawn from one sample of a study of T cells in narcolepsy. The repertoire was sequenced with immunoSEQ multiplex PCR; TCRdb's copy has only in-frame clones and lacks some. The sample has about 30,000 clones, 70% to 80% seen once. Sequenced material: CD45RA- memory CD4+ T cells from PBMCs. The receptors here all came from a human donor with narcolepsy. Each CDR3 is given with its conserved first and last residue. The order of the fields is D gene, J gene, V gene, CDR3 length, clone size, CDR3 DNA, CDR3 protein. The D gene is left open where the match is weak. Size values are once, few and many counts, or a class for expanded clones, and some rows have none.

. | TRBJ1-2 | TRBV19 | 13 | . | TGTGCCAGTAGTCCGGACAGCCTATATGGCTACACCTTC | CASSPDSLYGYTF
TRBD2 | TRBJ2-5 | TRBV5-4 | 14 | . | TGTGCCAGCAGCTTATTGGCTAGCGGAGAGACCCAGTACTTC | CASSLLASGETQYF
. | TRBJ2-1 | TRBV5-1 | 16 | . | TGCGCCAGCAGCTTGGTCTTAGGGGCCCAATACAATGAGCAGTTCTTC | CASSLVLGAQYNEQFF
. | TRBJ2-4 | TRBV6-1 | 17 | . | TGTGCCAGCAGTGAGGGCAGACAGCAACTAGCCAAAAACATTCAGTACTTC | CASSEGRQQLAKNIQYF
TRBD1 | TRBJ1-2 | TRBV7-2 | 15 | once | TGTGCCAGCAGCCCCCCCCCAACAGGGGGCTATGGCTACACCTTC | CASSPPPTGGYGYTF
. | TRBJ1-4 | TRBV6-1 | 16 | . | TGTGCCAGCAGTGGGGGTGGCAGTTCGACTAATGAAAAACTGTTTTTT | CASSGGGSSTNEKLFF
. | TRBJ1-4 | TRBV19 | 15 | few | TGTGCCAGTAGTACGCAGACAGCAGCTAATGAAAAACTGTTTTTT | CASSTQTAANEKLFF
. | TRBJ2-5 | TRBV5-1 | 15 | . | TGCGCCAGCAGTACGGGACCGTCTTCTTTGGAGACCCAGTACTTC | CASSTGPSSLETQYF
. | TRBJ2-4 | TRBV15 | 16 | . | TGTGCCACCAGCAGAGGTCGACAGAAACTGAAAAACATTCAGTACTTC | CATSRGRQKLKNIQYF
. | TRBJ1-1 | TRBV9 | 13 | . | TGTGCCAGCAGCGTAGAAGGGGCGCGTGAAGCTTTCTTT | CASSVEGAREAFF
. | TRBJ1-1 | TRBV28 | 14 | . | TGTGCCAGCAGTTCGACGGGAGGGTCCACTGAAGCTTTCTTT | CASSSTGGSTEAFF
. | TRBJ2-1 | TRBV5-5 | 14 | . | TGTGCCAGCAGCTTGTTTCTAGTTGGCAATGAGCAGTTCTTC | CASSLFLVGNEQFF
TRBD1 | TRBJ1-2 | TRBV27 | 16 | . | TGTGCCAGCAGTTGGGGACAGGGGGCTCCTAACTATGGCTACACCTTC | CASSWGQGAPNYGYTF
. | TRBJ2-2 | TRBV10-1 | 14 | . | TGCGCCAGCAGCATACAGTCGAACACCGGGGAGCTGTTTTTT | CASSIQSNTGELFF
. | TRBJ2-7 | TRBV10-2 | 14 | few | TGCGCCAGCAGTGAGAGGGACGTACGCTACGAGCAGTACTTC | CASSERDVRYEQYF
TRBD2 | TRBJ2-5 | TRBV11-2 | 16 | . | TGTGCCAGCAGCCCCCAAGGAAAACTAGCGGCAGAGACCCAGTACTTC | CASSPQGKLAAETQYF
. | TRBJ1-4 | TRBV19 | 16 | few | TGTGCCAGTAGTATAGCGGGTGGCGGTACTAATGAAAAACTGTTTTTT | CASSIAGGGTNEKLFF
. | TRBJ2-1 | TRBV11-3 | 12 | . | TGTGCCAGCAGCTCCCGGGAGTATGAGCAGTTCTTC | CASSSREYEQFF
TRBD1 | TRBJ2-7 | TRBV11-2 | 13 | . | TGTGCCAGCAGCCCTCGGACAGGGCACGAGCAGTACTTC | CASSPRTGHEQYF
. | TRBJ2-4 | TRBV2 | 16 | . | TGTGCCAGCAGTGACTATTTGGTGACGGGGAAAAACATTCAGTACTTC | CASSDYLVTGKNIQYF
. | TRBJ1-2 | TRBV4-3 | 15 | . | TGCGCCAGCAGCCAAGTATTTCGGGGGGCGGAGGGCTACACCTTC | CASSQVFRGAEGYTF
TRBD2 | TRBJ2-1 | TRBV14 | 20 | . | TGTGCCAGCAGCAAAAGAGGGGGGACTAGCGGGAGGAGGACCTACAATGAGCAGTTCTTC | CASSKRGGTSGRRTYNEQFF
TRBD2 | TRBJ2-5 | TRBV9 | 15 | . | TGTGCCAGCAGCGCCTCGGGACTAGCGTTGGGGGAGCAGTACTTC | CASSASGLALGEQYF
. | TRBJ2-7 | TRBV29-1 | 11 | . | TGCAGCGTGATTGTCCGCCGCGAGCAGTACTTC | CSVIVRREQYF
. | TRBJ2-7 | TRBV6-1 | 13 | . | TGTGCCAGCAGTGCGGGCAGGGGCTACGAGCAGTACTTC | CASSAGRGYEQYF
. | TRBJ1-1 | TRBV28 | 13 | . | TGTGCCATCACAATAAGGACCTCGAGGGAAGCTTTCTTT | CAITIRTSREAFF
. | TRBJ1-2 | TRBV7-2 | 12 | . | TGTGCCAGCAGCTTAGGCCCCGGTGGCTACACCTTC | CASSLGPGGYTF
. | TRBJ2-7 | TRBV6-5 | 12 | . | TGTGCCAGCAGTAGCGGCACAAACGAGCAGTACTTC | CASSSGTNEQYF
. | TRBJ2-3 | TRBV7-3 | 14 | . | TGTGCCAGCAGTCTGGCTAGTCGCACAGATACGCAGTATTTT | CASSLASRTDTQYF
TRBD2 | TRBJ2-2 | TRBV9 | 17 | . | TGTGCCAGCAGCGCGAGGCCGGGACTAGCGGTTACCGGGGAGCTGTTTTTT | CASSARPGLAVTGELFF
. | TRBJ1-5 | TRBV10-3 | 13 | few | TGTGCCATCAGGGGGGATAGCAATCAGCCCCAGCATTTT | CAIRGDSNQPQHF
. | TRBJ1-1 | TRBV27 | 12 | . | TGTGCCAGCAGTTCTGTGAACACTGAAGCTTTCTTT | CASSSVNTEAFF
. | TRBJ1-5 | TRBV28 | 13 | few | TGTGCCAGCAACCCACGTAGCAATCAGCCCCAGCATTTT | CASNPRSNQPQHF